This T cell receptor (beta chain) was recovered during a study of cytomegalovirus exposure and HLA in healthy donors. The study's findings and limits: There were 160 or so TCR beta chains listed as cytomegalovirus-associated. The tendency of first-cohort TCR clusters to co-occur in the 120 validation repertoires was identified by a subsequent analysis.

Germline CDR1 is MNHEY and CDR2 is SMNVEV (reference sequence). V was pared by 7 bases and J by 4 bases, with 8 bases between. The CDR3 loop spans 12 amino acids. The table came from immunoSEQ multiplex PCR; TCRdb's copy has only in-frame clones and leaves some out. Found here are about 200,000 clones, 70% to 90% of them singletons; the top ten hold roughly 5.4%. A remark on this clone: What it recognizes is unknown.

Material for sequencing was PBMCs. The sequence was collected from a woman younger than 30 in good health and CMV-seronegative. This rearrangement joins TRBV27 to TRBJ1-5; D remains unclear. The CDR3 loop reads CASTTENQPQHF. The CDR3 coding sequence is TGTGCCAGCACTACAGAGAATCAGCCCCAGCATTTT.